The 25 T cell receptor beta chains below all came from one sample that was sequenced in a study of human T cells and chemical hapten exposure. The time point here: patch test 3, about 24 weeks after DPC sensitization. The treatment here: therapeutic diphenylcyclopropenone sensitization with weekly scalp DPC. MiXCR, run by TCRdb on the RACE reads, gives a single entry per CDR3 protein. The profile shows about 190,000 distinct CDR3 sequences, about 22% of them singletons. The specimen comprised whole blood, sampled in connection with sensitization to the hapten diphenylcyclopropenone (DPC). The receptors derive from a woman aged 40-49 years with alopecia areata. Some clones in this sample may be carry-over from other donors' samples.

This chain uses TRBV21-1 with TRBJ2-7; TRBD1 reflects the table's D call only, with no check against the DNA. TRBV21-1 constitutes a pseudogene. The CDR3 has 13 residues. The CDR3 loop is CASSWDRTYEQYF. In nucleotides, the CDR3 is TGTGCCAGCAGTTGGGACCGCACCTACGAGCAGTACTTC.

This clonotype was seen more than once but under ten times. The chain joins TRBV12-3 or TRBV12-4 to TRBJ2-2; unclear D gene. V lost 5 bases and J 6 bases, leaving 7 bases between the germline ends. CDR3 length: 12 amino acids. The CDR3 DNA reads TGTGCCAGCAGTCCCTGGGCCGGGGAGCTGTTTTTT. Translation: CASSPWAGELFF.

This clonotype has a count of ten or more. The V gene is TRBV15, the J gene TRBJ2-5; the D gene is possibly TRBD1 (6 bases). The germline V gene encodes CDR1 LNHNV and CDR2 YYDKDF (reference sequence). Trimming removed 6 bases at V and 1 base at J, with 18 bases between. The length of the CDR3 is 16 residues. CDR3 sequence reads: CATRQGYQPSQETQYF. The CDR3, as DNA: TGTGCCACCAGGCAGGGGTATCAGCCTTCCCAAGAGACCCAGTACTTC.

This clonotype was recorded a few times. V usage is TRBV7-9 and J usage is TRBJ2-5, with D perhaps TRBD1 (5 bases). V shed 0 bases and J shed 0 bases, with 8 bases lying between them. The germline V gene has CDR1 SEHNR and CDR2 FQNEAQ (reference sequence). The CDR3 is made up of 15 amino acids. CDR3 loop: CASSLAGVYQETQYF. Written as DNA, the CDR3 is TGTGCCAGCAGCTTAGCAGGGGTTTACCAAGAGACCCAGTACTTC.

The rearrangement links TRBV20-1 to TRBJ2-5; 8 nucleotides agree with TRBD1. Germline V CDR1 and CDR2: DFQATT, SNEGSKA (reference sequence). V was pared by 6 bases and J by 4 bases, with 7 bases of the junction left unmatched. The CDR3 runs 13 residues. In DNA, the CDR3 is TGCAGTGCAAAAGGACAGGGAGGAGAGACCCAGTACTTC. Protein: CSAKGQGGETQYF.

This clonotype was picked up many times. The chain links TRBV4-1 to TRBJ1-5, with D perhaps matching TRBD1 (5 bases). The CDR3 length is 14 residues. Trimming left V 1 base short and J 4 bases short, with 8 bases between. Germline CDR1 and CDR2: MGHRA and YSYEKL. The CDR3 region is CASSQGTLNQPQHF. The CDR3 DNA reads TGCGCCAGCAGCCAAGGGACACTTAATCAGCCCCAGCATTTT.

There are a few counts of this clonotype. The chain couples TRBV28 to TRBJ2-7, with 10 nucleotides matching TRBD2. V gave up 4 bases and J gave up 2 bases; unmatched junction bases: 2. The CDR3 extends over 14 amino acids. Germline V gene data show CDR1 as MDHEN and CDR2 as SYDVKM. The DNA for the CDR3 is TGTGCCAGCAGTTGGACTAGCGGACCCTACGAGCAGTACTTC. This translates into CASSWTSGPYEQYF.

The V gene is TRBV27, the J gene TRBJ2-5; TRBD1 aligns across 12 bases. V was pared by 4 bases and J by 7 bases, with 7 bases of the junction left unmatched. There are 15 residues in the CDR3. Germline V CDR1 and CDR2: MNHEY, SMNVEV (reference sequence). The CDR3 spells CASSSGTGGLVTQYF. The CDR3 region has the DNA TGTGCCAGCAGTTCCGGGACAGGGGGCTTGGTGACCCAGTACTTC.

This clonotype was counted between two and nine times. The chain couples TRBV12-3 or TRBV12-4 to TRBJ2-3; 9 bases are shared with TRBD1. This CDR3 contains 16 residues. The J segment lost 3 bases and the V segment lost 7 bases, leaving 11 bases of the junction unmatched. The CDR3 DNA follows: TGTGCCAGCATCCTCAACAGGGGGCGGCGGACAGATACGCAGTATTTT. Translation gives CASILNRGRRTDTQYF.

This clonotype appeared a few times. The chain employs TRBV5-1 and TRBJ2-5; D gene unclear. Germline V lookup: CDR1 SGHRS, CDR2 YFSETQ. Deletions cut 0 bases from V and 4 bases from J, with 7 bases between. The CDR3 loop spans 13 amino acids. As DNA, the CDR3 is TGCGCCAGCAGCTTGGACGTCGGAGAGACCCAGTACTTC. As protein: CASSLDVGETQYF.

The V call is TRBV7-2, the J call TRBJ2-3; 7 nucleotides agree with TRBD2. Trimming removed 2 bases from V and 7 bases from J; junction bases left unmatched: 12. The CDR3 has 16 amino acids. The germline V gene has CDR1 SGHTA and CDR2 FQGNSA. In DNA form, the CDR3 reads TGTGCCAGCAGCTTAAAGTTGCGGGGGAGAAACTATACGCAGTATTTT. Translating gives CASSLKLRGRNYTQYF. Looking up the rest from reference TRBV7-2 and TRBJ2-3 gives the full variable domain: GAGVSQSPSNKVTEKGKDVELRCDPISGHTALYWYRQSLGQGLEFLIYFQGNSAPDKSGLPSDRFSAERTGGSVSTLTIQRTQQEDSAVYLCASSLKLRGRNYTQYFGPGTRLTVL.

The rearrangement joins TRBV20-1 to TRBJ2-7, with D perhaps TRBD2 (6 bases). CDR1 and CDR2 (germline): DFQATT, SNEGSKA (reference sequence). V lost 7 bases and J 3 bases, leaving 16 bases between the germline ends. This CDR3 contains 13 residues. CDR3 DNA sequence: TGCAGTGTTCCTAGGGACTCCAACTACGAGCAGTACTTC. Translation gives CSVPRDSNYEQYF.

J is TRBJ1-3 and V is TRBV4-2; D is uncertain. The V end lost 6 bases, the J end lost 7 bases, and 13 bases lay between the germline ends. CDR1 is LGHNA, CDR2 YNFKEQ, per germline. The CDR3 has 13 residues. The CDR3 coding sequence is TGTGCCAGCAGTCAAACCCACCAGAACACCATATATTTT. Its translation: CASSQTHQNTIYF.

The chain combines TRBV7-2 with TRBJ2-7; 7 positions match TRBD2. Per germline, CDR1 SGHTA and CDR2 FQGNSA. V lost 2 bases, J lost 7 bases, and 8 bases stayed unmatched. CDR3 length equals 14 residues. Written as DNA, the CDR3 is TGTGCCAGCAGCTTACGAAAGGGGAGGGGAGAGCAGTACTTC. This sequence encodes CASSLRKGRGEQYF.

This clonotype was counted ten times or more. V usage is TRBV12-3 or TRBV12-4 and J usage is TRBJ1-3; weak D call: TRBD1 (6 bases). The CDR3 spans 14 residues. V was pared by 2 bases and J by 2 bases, with 7 bases between. The CDR3, as DNA: TGTGCCAGCAGTTTATCAGGGGCTGGAAACACCATATATTTT. Protein: CASSLSGAGNTIYF.

The chain employs TRBV7-2 and TRBJ2-3; 9 nucleotides line up with TRBD2. The CDR3 sequence is 16 residues long. V was pared by 0 bases and J by 6 bases, with 7 bases of the junction left unmatched. The germline gives CDR1 SGHTA, CDR2 FQGNSA. This CDR3 is CASSLARLAGIDTQYF. CDR3 coding DNA: TGTGCCAGCAGCTTAGCGAGGCTAGCGGGAATCGATACGCAGTATTTT. Full variable domain (remainder filled in from reference TRBV7-2 and TRBJ2-3): GAGVSQSPSNKVTEKGKDVELRCDPISGHTALYWYRQSLGQGLEFLIYFQGNSAPDKSGLPSDRFSAERTGGSVSTLTIQRTQQEDSAVYLCASSLARLAGIDTQYFGPGTRLTVL.

The table lists this clonotype with a few counts. CDR3 loop: CSVAPGSNYGYTF. The CDR3 DNA sequence: TGCAGCGTTGCACCTGGGAGCAACTATGGCTACACCTTC. V gene TRBV29-1 combines with J gene TRBJ1-2; unclear D gene. CDR3 length: 13 amino acids. From germline, CDR1 is SQVTM and CDR2 ANQGSEA. V was shortened by 4 bases and J by 2 bases, with 11 bases between the two germline ends.

This clonotype was observed a handful of times. The genes are TRBV20-1 and TRBJ1-1; the D is unclear. The ends were cut back, 1 base at V and 0 bases at J, with 6 bases in the middle. Germline V gives CDR1 DFQATT, CDR2 SNEGSKA (reference sequence). The CDR3 spans 13 residues. The CDR3 reads CSARGSVNTEAFF. CDR3 DNA sequence: TGCAGTGCTAGAGGTAGCGTGAACACTGAAGCTTTCTTT.

V is TRBV20-1 and J is TRBJ2-1; D unresolved. Germline CDR1 and CDR2: DFQATT and SNEGSKA (reference sequence). The CDR3 runs 14 residues. Deletions cut 5 bases from V and 0 bases from J, with 11 bases between. This chain's CDR3 is CSAPTEVSYNEQFF. The CDR3 coding sequence is TGCAGTGCTCCGACTGAAGTCTCCTACAATGAGCAGTTCTTC.

V gene TRBV10-2 combines with J gene TRBJ2-1; D is tentatively TRBD1 or TRBD2 (5 bases each). CDR3 length: 13 amino acids. CDR1 and CDR2 (germline): WSHSY, SAAADI. The V and J ends lost 8 bases and 12 bases respectively, with 20 bases between them. CDR3 nucleotides: TGCGCCAGCCGCGCGGACGGGGCATTCGGGCAGTTCTTC. This gives the protein CASRADGAFGQFF.

This clonotype has only a few counts. CDR3 nucleotide sequence: TGTGCCAGCAGTCCTGCCTCCTACGAGCAGTACTTC. It yields the protein CASSPASYEQYF. The chain is built from TRBV6-6 and TRBJ2-7; D unresolved. V lost 5 bases to trimming and J lost 0 bases, with 5 bases between them. Per germline, CDR1 MNHNY and CDR2 SVGAGI (reference sequence). The CDR3 totals 12 residues.

This CDR3 reads CASRSGTWASLGEQYF. The CDR3 nucleotides read TGTGCCAGCAGGAGCGGGACTTGGGCCTCCTTGGGGGAGCAGTACTTC. This sequence joins TRBV12-3 or TRBV12-4 and TRBJ2-7, with TRBD2 identical over 7 bases. There are 16 residues in the CDR3. V lost 6 bases to trimming and J lost 7 bases; unmatched junction nucleotides: 18.

J is TRBJ2-1 and V is TRBV29-1; D is uncertain. The CDR3 is 12 residues long. Trimming removed 3 bases at V and 4 bases at J, with 7 bases between. Germline lookup yields CDR1 SQVTM and CDR2 ANQGSEA. The CDR3, as DNA: TGCAGCGTTGAGCCCATTTACAATGAGCAGTTCTTC. This encodes CSVEPIYNEQFF.

V gene TRBV12-3 or TRBV12-4 combines with J gene TRBJ2-2; 8 nucleotides agree with TRBD2. The trim removed 3 bases at V and 5 bases at J, leaving 11 bases unmatched. There are 17 residues in the CDR3. CDR3 in amino acids: CASSFPGGTSRTGELFF. The CDR3 nucleotides read TGTGCCAGCAGTTTTCCGGGAGGGACGAGTCGGACCGGGGAGCTGTTTTTT.

Regarding this clonotype: This clone may be a read error of a much larger clone one base away. The chain has TRBV12-3 or TRBV12-4 and TRBJ2-1; TRBD1 is a possible D gene (5 bases). V was trimmed by 4 bases and J by 7 bases, leaving 5 bases between them. This CDR3 is built from 11 residues. The CDR3 sequence: CASSYRNEQFF. The CDR3 DNA reads as TGTGCCAGCAGTTACAGGAATGAGCAGTTCTTC.